This section outlines one TCR beta chain sequence together with its context. Its target is not known. The data are from a study of shared clonotypes between healthy human individuals. V trimming: 5 bases; J trimming: 5 bases; junction bases outside the gene matches: 8. The germline V gene encodes CDR1 SGHVS and CDR2 FQNEAQ. The CDR3 has 14 amino acids. Assay used: immunoSEQ multiplex PCR; TCRdb lists only in-frame clones, some missing. This repertoire shows around 2.1 million clones, more than 85% found once; its top ten account for around 1.7%. Naivety among CD8 cells was defined by CD45RO negativity and positive CCR7 selection, thereby excluding terminally differentiated effector memory CD45RA+ cells. General study findings and limits: All-four-donor shared clonotypes had higher generation probabilities than non-shared clonotypes did. Rarefaction showed that sequencing of sorted subsets was incomplete (despite large depth).

The rearrangement joins TRBV7-8 to TRBJ2-7, with 8 bases aligning to TRBD1. The TCR sequence derives from a young man in good health. Some clones in this sample may be carry-over from other donors' samples. The sample taken for sequencing was naive CD8+ T cells from PBMCs. The CDR3 spells CASSRPGQVHEQYF. The DNA for the CDR3 is TGTGCCAGCAGCCGCCCGGGACAGGTCCACGAGCAGTACTTC.